Below, 14 T cell receptor beta chains from the same sample are listed, as sequenced in a study of T cells after yellow fever vaccination. TCRdb reprocessed the 5' RACE reads via MiXCR and lists one record per CDR3 protein. This sample carries over 110,000 distinct CDR3 sequences, around 7.7% of them seen once, and the ten largest clones take roughly 0.73%. The sequences come from CD4+ T cells sorted from PBMCs, collected 5 days after the yellow fever booster vaccination. The receptor set was obtained from a man younger than 40 who received the YFV17D yellow fever vaccine.

In this sample, this clonotype turned up many times. This rearrangement joins TRBV7-2 to TRBJ2-7; weak D call: TRBD1 (6 bases). The CDR3 consists of 15 residues. Germline V lookup: CDR1 SGHTA, CDR2 FQGNSA. The germline V and J ends were trimmed by 6 bases and 3 bases, with 18 bases remaining between them. The CDR3: CASSPRTEIYYEQYF. In nucleotides, the CDR3 is TGTGCCAGCAGTCCTAGGACAGAGATTTACTACGAGCAGTACTTC.

This clonotype was detected ten times or more. J is TRBJ2-3 and V is TRBV10-3; the D is unclear. Trimming took off 5 bases at V and 4 bases at J, with 7 bases between the two ends. The germline gives CDR1 ENHRY, CDR2 SYGVKD. The CDR3 sequence is 12 residues long. This CDR3 reads CAISKGSDTQYF. CDR3 bases: TGTGCCATCAGTAAAGGGTCAGATACGCAGTATTTT.

The V call is TRBV19, the J call TRBJ2-7, with 9 bases identical to TRBD2. Germline values: CDR1 LNHDA, CDR2 SQIVND (reference sequence). Losses at the gene ends were 5 bases for V and 4 bases for J; bases not matched to a gene: 12. CDR3 size: 16 residues. CDR3: CASSRTAGGPGYEQYF. The DNA of the CDR3 is TGTGCCAGTAGTCGTACGGCGGGAGGGCCAGGGTACGAGCAGTACTTC.

This clonotype has only a few counts. The chain carries TRBV10-3 and TRBJ2-5, with D tentatively TRBD1 (6 bases). Germline CDR1 and CDR2: ENHRY and SYGVKD. The CDR3 loop spans 15 amino acids. V lost 3 bases and J 6 bases, leaving 17 bases between the germline ends. This chain's CDR3 is CAISDLRQAGKTQYF. The CDR3 DNA sequence: TGTGCCATCAGTGACCTCAGACAGGCCGGGAAGACCCAGTACTTC.

This clonotype was picked up many times. The chain links TRBV29-1 to TRBJ2-1, with 11 bases identical to TRBD2. V trimming: 3 bases; J trimming: 3 bases; junction bases outside the gene matches: 4. The CDR3 is 15 residues long. Germline-derived CDR1 and CDR2 are SQVTM and ANQGSEA. This chain's CDR3 is CSVEASGRSYNEQFF. For the CDR3, the DNA is TGCAGCGTTGAGGCTAGCGGGAGGAGCTACAATGAGCAGTTCTTC.

In this sample, this clonotype turned up many times. This sequence joins TRBV29-1 and TRBJ2-3, with D hard to call. CDR3 length equals 12 residues. Deletions cut 3 bases from V and 4 bases from J, with 8 bases between. Germline V CDR1 and CDR2: SQVTM, ANQGSEA. CDR3 sequence reads: CSVDLSPDTQYF. The CDR3 DNA reads as TGCAGCGTTGACTTGAGCCCAGATACGCAGTATTTT.

This clonotype showed up many times. The V and J genes are TRBV4-1 and TRBJ2-3; no clear D. This CDR3 has 13 residues. The germline V and J ends were trimmed by 0 bases and 4 bases, with 5 bases remaining between them. The V gene's germline CDR1 is MGHRA and CDR2 YSYEKL. The chain's CDR3 is CASSQDPPDTQYF. The CDR3 DNA follows: TGCGCCAGCAGCCAAGATCCCCCAGATACGCAGTATTTT.

Many counts were recorded for this clonotype. This chain connects TRBV19 to TRBJ1-1; D gene ambiguous. Between the trimmed V and J ends, which lost 7 bases and 5 bases, there was a span of 14 bases. The CDR3 runs to 13 residues. The germline V gene encodes CDR1 LNHDA and CDR2 SQIVND (reference sequence). This chain's CDR3 is CASTLGRGTEAFF. Here the CDR3 DNA reads TGTGCCAGTACCCTCGGACGTGGGACTGAAGCTTTCTTT.

Comment on this clonotype: A read error may be the cause here, since a much bigger clone is one base away. Written as DNA, the CDR3 is TGCGCCAGCAGCTTGGCCTGGGGGCAGAGGGAGACCCAGTACTTC. It encodes CASSLAWGQRETQYF. The chain combines TRBV5-1 with TRBJ2-5; TRBD1 might be the D (6 bases). CDR1 is SGHRS and CDR2 is YFSETQ in the germline V gene. V gave up 0 bases and J gave up 5 bases, with 14 bases separating them. The CDR3 runs to 15 residues.

Ten or more counts support this clonotype. The chain joins TRBV20-1 to TRBJ2-2; 8 positions match TRBD2. The CDR3 sequence is 15 residues long. Germline CDR1 is DFQATT and CDR2 is SNEGSKA (reference sequence). The trim removed 2 bases at V and 9 bases at J, leaving 11 bases unmatched. CDR3 region: CSARPPPGGPRELFF. In nucleotides, the CDR3 is TGCAGTGCTAGACCCCCCCCGGGAGGGCCAAGGGAGCTGTTTTTT.

This clonotype was seen repeatedly, ten times or more. This rearrangement joins TRBV7-2 to TRBJ2-7; D might be TRBD1 or TRBD2, each matching 5 bases. Per germline, CDR1 SGHTA and CDR2 FQGNSA. Deletions cut 3 bases from V and 0 bases from J, with 12 bases between. The CDR3 spans 15 residues. DNA of the CDR3: TGTGCCAGCAGCTTGTCGGGACCGAGCTCCTACGAGCAGTACTTC. Its translation: CASSLSGPSSYEQYF. The entire variable domain, with the rest obtained from reference TRBV7-2 and TRBJ2-7, is as follows: GAGVSQSPSNKVTEKGKDVELRCDPISGHTALYWYRQSLGQGLEFLIYFQGNSAPDKSGLPSDRFSAERTGGSVSTLTIQRTQQEDSAVYLCASSLSGPSSYEQYFGPGTRLTVT.

There are many counts of this clonotype. This sequence joins TRBV5-6 and TRBJ1-2; 10 bases agree with TRBD1. V was pared by 3 bases and J by 2 bases, with 4 bases of the junction left unmatched. The CDR3 contains 15 residues. Germline V CDR1 and CDR2: SGHDT, YYEEEE. The CDR3 region is CASSWDRGANYGYTF. Here the CDR3 DNA reads TGTGCCAGCAGCTGGGACAGGGGCGCGAACTATGGCTACACCTTC.

This chain links TRBV20-1 with TRBJ2-5, with D unresolved. CDR3 size: 10 residues. Germline V gene sequence: CDR1 DFQATT, CDR2 SNEGSKA (reference sequence). Deletions cut 6 bases from V and 4 bases from J, with 6 bases between. CDR3 coding DNA: TGCAGTGCCCTCCGAGAGACCCAGTACTTC. Its protein product is CSALRETQYF.

This clonotype was seen repeatedly, ten times or more. The chain uses TRBV30 and TRBJ2-7; no clear D. CDR3 length: 16 residues. Trimming took off 1 base at V and 0 bases at J, with 16 bases between the two ends. Germline assignment: CDR1 GTSNPN and CDR2 SVGIG (reference sequence). Here the CDR3 DNA reads TGTGCCTGGAGTGACCCCCAGAAGTTTGTCTCCTACGAGCAGTACTTC. Amino acids: CAWSDPQKFVSYEQYF.